This TCR beta chain originates from a study of CXCR3-negative and CXCR3-positive naive CD8 T cells. Study at large: Across all libraries, TRB reads numbered approximately 150 million, with about 1.5 +/- 0.3 million in each library.

The germline V gene encodes CDR1 SQVTM and CDR2 ANQGSEA. The CDR3 loop spans 13 amino acids. The TRB cDNA libraries were prepared by 5' RACE with UMI labels. TCRdb re-analyzed the 5' RACE reads; it lists each CDR3 protein once, without DNA. In all, the sample yields 35,000 to 40,000 distinct CDR3 sequences. By frequency, this clonotype registers medium-sized (0.01 to 0.1%). This chain uses TRBV29-1 with TRBJ1-1; TCRdb's assignment of TRBD1 cannot be checked, as there is no DNA. The sequence was collected from a human donor in good health. Some clones in this sample may be carry-over from other donors' samples. The sample was memory CD8+ T cells from blood. The CDR3 spells CSVEQGGHTEAFF.